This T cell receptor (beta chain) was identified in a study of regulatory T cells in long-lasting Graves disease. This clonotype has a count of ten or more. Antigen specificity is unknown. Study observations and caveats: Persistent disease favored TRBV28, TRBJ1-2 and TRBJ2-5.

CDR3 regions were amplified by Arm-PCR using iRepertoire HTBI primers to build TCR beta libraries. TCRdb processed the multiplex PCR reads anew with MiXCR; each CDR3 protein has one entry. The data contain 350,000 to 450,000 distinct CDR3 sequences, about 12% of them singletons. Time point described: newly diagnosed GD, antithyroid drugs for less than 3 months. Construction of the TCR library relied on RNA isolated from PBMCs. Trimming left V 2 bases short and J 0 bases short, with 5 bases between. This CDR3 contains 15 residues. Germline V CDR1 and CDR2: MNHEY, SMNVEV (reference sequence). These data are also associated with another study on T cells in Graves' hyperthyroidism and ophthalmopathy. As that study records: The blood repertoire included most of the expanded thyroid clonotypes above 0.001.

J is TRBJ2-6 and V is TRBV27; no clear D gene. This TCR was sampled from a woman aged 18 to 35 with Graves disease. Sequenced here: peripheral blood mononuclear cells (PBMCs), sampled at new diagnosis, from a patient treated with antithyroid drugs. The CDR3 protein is CASSLIPSGANVLTF. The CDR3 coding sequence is TGTGCCAGCAGTTTAATCCCCTCTGGGGCCAACGTCCTGACTTTC.